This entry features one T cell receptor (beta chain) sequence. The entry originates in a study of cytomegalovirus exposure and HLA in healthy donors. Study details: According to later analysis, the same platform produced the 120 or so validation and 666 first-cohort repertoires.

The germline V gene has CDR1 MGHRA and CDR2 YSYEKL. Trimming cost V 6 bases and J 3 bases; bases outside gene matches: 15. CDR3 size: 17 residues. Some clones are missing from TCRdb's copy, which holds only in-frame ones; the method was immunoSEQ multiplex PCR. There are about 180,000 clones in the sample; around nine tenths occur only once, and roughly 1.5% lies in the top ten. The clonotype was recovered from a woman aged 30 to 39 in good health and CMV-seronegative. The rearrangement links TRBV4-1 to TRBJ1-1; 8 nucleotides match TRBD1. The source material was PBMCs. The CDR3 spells CASRPTDRGRLDTEAFF. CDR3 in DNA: TGCGCCAGCAGACCTACCGACAGGGGTAGATTGGACACTGAAGCTTTCTTT.